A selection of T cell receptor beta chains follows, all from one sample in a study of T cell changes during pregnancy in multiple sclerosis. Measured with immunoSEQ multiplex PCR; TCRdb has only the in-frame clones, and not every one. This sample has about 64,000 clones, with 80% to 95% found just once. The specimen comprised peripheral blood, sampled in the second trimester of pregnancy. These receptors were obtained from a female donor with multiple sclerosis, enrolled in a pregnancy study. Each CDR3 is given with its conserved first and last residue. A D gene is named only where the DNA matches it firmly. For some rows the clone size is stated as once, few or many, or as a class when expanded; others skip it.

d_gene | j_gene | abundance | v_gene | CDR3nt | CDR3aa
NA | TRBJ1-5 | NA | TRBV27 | TGTGCCAGCAGTTTAGGGCAGGGCATGATGCAGCCCCAGCATTTT | CASSLGQGMMQPQHF
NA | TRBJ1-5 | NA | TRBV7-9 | TGTGCCAGCAGCCCTGGTGCGGGGTTCCAGCCCCAGCATTTT | CASSPGAGFQPQHF
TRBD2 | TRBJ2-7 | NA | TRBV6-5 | TGTGCCAGCAGCCCCTCGCGGGGGGGTTATTACGAGCAGTACTTC | CASSPSRGGYYEQYF
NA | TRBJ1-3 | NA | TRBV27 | TGTGCCAGCAGTTTATTCCACCCCTTACAGAGTCCTGGAAACACCATATATTTT | CASSLFHPLQSPGNTIYF
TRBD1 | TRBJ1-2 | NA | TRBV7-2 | TGTGCCAGCAGCATCAGTTCCGGGACAGGGGTCAACTATGGCTACACCTTC | CASSISSGTGVNYGYTF
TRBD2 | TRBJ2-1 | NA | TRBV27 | TGTGCCAGCAGTTTAATAGCGGGAGAATCCAATGAGCAGTTCTTC | CASSLIAGESNEQFF
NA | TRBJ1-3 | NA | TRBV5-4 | TGTGCCAGCAGCCCGTCCCCGTTCTCTGGAAACACCATATATTTT | CASSPSPFSGNTIYF
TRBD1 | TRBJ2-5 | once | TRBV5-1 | TGCGCCAGCAGCTTGGAGGACAGGGTCCGGGAGACCCAGTACTTC | CASSLEDRVRETQYF
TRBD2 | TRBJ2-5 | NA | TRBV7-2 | TGTGCCAGCAGCCCTCAGGTGCGGGGGGAAGAGACCCAGTACTTC | CASSPQVRGEETQYF
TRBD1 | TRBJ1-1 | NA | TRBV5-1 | TGCGCCAGCAGCTTGGAACAGGGGGCGGCTTTCTTT | CASSLEQGAAFF
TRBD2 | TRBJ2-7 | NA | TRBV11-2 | TGTGCCAGCAGCGGTCAACCGGGACTAGCGGGCTACGAGCAGTACTTC | CASSGQPGLAGYEQYF
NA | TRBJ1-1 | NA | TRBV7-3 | TGTGCCAGCAGCTTAGTGGGGGGGGTGAACACTGAAGCTTTCTTT | CASSLVGGVNTEAFF
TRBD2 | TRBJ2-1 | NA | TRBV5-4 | TGTGCCAGCAGCTTGGTACGCGGGACTAGCGGTTTCAATGAGCAGTTCTTC | CASSLVRGTSGFNEQFF
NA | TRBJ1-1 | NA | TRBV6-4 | TGTGCCAGCAGTCGCTCGGGGGTGAACACTGAAGCTTTCTTT | CASSRSGVNTEAFF
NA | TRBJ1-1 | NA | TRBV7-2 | TGTGCCAGCAGCGTATCCAGGGGTATAGTCGTGAACACTGAAGCTTTCTTT | CASSVSRGIVVNTEAFF
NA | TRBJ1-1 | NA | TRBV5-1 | TGCGCCAGCAGCCGGGGATCGGCGAACACTGAAGCTTTCTTT | CASSRGSANTEAFF
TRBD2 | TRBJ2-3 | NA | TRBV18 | TGTGCCAGCTCACCAATTGCGGGAGGGACAGATACGCAGTATTTT | CASSPIAGGTDTQYF
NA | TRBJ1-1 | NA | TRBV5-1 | TGCGCCAGCAGCGTTCGCACGGGAGGGACTGAAGCTTTCTTT | CASSVRTGGTEAFF
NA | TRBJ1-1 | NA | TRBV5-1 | TGCGCCAGCAGCTGGAACCAGGGAGGGGACACTGAAGCTTTCTTT | CASSWNQGGDTEAFF
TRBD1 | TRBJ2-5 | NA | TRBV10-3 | TGTGCCATCGGGGACCGGGGACAGGGGTACCAAGAGACCCAGTACTTC | CAIGDRGQGYQETQYF
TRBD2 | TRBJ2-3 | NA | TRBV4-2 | TGTGCCAGCAGCCGCTCATCGGGGAGGGAGTTTCGAGATACGCAGTATTTT | CASSRSSGREFRDTQYF
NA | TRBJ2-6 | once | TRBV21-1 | TGTGCCAGCAGCAAAGCGAGACGGGACTGTAGGAGTTCTGGGGCCAACGTCCTGACTTTC | CASSKARRDCRSSGANVLTF
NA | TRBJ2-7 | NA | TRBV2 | TGTGCCAGCAGTAGAACGAGGGAAGCCTACGAGCAGTACTTC | CASSRTREAYEQYF
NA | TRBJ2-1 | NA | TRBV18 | TGTGCCAGCTCACCGCCGACTAGGAACAATGAGCAGTTCTTC | CASSPPTRNNEQFF
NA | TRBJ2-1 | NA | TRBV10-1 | TGCGCCAGCAGTGAGCCCGGACAGGGAGGGCTTCATGAGCAGTTCTTC | CASSEPGQGGLHEQFF
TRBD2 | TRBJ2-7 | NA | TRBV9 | TGTGCCAGCAGCGCCGGACTAGTCGACGAGCAGTACTTC | CASSAGLVDEQYF
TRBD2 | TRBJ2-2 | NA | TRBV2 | TGTGCCAGCAGTGAAGCGCCTAGCGGGAGGTTGGGCGGGGAGCTGTTTTTT | CASSEAPSGRLGGELFF
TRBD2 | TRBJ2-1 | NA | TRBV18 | TGTGCCAGCTCACCGGGACTAGCGGGGGACAATGAGCAGTTCTTC | CASSPGLAGDNEQFF
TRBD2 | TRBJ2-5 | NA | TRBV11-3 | TGTGCCAGCAGCTCCCCCCTAGCGGATCAAGAGACCCAGTACTTC | CASSSPLADQETQYF
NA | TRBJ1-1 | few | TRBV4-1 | TGCGCCAGCAGCCAAGAGAGAATCACTGAAGCTTTCTTT | CASSQERITEAFF
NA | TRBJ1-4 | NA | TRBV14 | TGTGCCAGCAGCCAAGATCTGAAGACAAGTGAAAAACTGTTTTTT | CASSQDLKTSEKLFF
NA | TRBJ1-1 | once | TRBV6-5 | TGTGCCAGCAGTTACGGCTCGTACACTGAAGCTTTCTTT | CASSYGSYTEAFF
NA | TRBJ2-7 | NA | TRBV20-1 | TGCAGTGCCCTACTACTATACGAGCAGTACTTC | CSALLLYEQYF
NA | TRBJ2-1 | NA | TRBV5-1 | TGCGCCAGCACCAATGGACTCGAGCAGTTCTTC | CASTNGLEQFF
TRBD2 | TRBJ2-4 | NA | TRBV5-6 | TGTGCCAGCAGCTTGGCCCTAGCGGAAACCAAAAACATTCAGTACTTC | CASSLALAETKNIQYF
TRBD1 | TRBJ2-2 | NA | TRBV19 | TGTGCCAGTAGTAAGGGACAGGGCGTCACCGGGGAGCTGTTTTTT | CASSKGQGVTGELFF
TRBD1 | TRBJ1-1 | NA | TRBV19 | TGTGCCAGTACCCTGACAGGGTGGGGCACTGAAGCTTTCTTT | CASTLTGWGTEAFF
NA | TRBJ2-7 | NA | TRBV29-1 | TGCAGCGCAGCCGGACCGGGAGATTACGAGGAGCAGTACTTC | CSAAGPGDYEEQYF
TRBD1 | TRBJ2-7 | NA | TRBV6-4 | TGTGCCAGCTTTTACAGGGGCCTCTCCTACGAGCAGTACTTC | CASFYRGLSYEQYF
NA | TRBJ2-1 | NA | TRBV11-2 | TGTGCCAGCAGCACCCGACAGAACTTAGGCTACAATGAGCAGTTCTTC | CASSTRQNLGYNEQFF
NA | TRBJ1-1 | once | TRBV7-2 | TGTGCCAGCAGCATAACGGCCGGGACTGAAGCTTTCTTT | CASSITAGTEAFF